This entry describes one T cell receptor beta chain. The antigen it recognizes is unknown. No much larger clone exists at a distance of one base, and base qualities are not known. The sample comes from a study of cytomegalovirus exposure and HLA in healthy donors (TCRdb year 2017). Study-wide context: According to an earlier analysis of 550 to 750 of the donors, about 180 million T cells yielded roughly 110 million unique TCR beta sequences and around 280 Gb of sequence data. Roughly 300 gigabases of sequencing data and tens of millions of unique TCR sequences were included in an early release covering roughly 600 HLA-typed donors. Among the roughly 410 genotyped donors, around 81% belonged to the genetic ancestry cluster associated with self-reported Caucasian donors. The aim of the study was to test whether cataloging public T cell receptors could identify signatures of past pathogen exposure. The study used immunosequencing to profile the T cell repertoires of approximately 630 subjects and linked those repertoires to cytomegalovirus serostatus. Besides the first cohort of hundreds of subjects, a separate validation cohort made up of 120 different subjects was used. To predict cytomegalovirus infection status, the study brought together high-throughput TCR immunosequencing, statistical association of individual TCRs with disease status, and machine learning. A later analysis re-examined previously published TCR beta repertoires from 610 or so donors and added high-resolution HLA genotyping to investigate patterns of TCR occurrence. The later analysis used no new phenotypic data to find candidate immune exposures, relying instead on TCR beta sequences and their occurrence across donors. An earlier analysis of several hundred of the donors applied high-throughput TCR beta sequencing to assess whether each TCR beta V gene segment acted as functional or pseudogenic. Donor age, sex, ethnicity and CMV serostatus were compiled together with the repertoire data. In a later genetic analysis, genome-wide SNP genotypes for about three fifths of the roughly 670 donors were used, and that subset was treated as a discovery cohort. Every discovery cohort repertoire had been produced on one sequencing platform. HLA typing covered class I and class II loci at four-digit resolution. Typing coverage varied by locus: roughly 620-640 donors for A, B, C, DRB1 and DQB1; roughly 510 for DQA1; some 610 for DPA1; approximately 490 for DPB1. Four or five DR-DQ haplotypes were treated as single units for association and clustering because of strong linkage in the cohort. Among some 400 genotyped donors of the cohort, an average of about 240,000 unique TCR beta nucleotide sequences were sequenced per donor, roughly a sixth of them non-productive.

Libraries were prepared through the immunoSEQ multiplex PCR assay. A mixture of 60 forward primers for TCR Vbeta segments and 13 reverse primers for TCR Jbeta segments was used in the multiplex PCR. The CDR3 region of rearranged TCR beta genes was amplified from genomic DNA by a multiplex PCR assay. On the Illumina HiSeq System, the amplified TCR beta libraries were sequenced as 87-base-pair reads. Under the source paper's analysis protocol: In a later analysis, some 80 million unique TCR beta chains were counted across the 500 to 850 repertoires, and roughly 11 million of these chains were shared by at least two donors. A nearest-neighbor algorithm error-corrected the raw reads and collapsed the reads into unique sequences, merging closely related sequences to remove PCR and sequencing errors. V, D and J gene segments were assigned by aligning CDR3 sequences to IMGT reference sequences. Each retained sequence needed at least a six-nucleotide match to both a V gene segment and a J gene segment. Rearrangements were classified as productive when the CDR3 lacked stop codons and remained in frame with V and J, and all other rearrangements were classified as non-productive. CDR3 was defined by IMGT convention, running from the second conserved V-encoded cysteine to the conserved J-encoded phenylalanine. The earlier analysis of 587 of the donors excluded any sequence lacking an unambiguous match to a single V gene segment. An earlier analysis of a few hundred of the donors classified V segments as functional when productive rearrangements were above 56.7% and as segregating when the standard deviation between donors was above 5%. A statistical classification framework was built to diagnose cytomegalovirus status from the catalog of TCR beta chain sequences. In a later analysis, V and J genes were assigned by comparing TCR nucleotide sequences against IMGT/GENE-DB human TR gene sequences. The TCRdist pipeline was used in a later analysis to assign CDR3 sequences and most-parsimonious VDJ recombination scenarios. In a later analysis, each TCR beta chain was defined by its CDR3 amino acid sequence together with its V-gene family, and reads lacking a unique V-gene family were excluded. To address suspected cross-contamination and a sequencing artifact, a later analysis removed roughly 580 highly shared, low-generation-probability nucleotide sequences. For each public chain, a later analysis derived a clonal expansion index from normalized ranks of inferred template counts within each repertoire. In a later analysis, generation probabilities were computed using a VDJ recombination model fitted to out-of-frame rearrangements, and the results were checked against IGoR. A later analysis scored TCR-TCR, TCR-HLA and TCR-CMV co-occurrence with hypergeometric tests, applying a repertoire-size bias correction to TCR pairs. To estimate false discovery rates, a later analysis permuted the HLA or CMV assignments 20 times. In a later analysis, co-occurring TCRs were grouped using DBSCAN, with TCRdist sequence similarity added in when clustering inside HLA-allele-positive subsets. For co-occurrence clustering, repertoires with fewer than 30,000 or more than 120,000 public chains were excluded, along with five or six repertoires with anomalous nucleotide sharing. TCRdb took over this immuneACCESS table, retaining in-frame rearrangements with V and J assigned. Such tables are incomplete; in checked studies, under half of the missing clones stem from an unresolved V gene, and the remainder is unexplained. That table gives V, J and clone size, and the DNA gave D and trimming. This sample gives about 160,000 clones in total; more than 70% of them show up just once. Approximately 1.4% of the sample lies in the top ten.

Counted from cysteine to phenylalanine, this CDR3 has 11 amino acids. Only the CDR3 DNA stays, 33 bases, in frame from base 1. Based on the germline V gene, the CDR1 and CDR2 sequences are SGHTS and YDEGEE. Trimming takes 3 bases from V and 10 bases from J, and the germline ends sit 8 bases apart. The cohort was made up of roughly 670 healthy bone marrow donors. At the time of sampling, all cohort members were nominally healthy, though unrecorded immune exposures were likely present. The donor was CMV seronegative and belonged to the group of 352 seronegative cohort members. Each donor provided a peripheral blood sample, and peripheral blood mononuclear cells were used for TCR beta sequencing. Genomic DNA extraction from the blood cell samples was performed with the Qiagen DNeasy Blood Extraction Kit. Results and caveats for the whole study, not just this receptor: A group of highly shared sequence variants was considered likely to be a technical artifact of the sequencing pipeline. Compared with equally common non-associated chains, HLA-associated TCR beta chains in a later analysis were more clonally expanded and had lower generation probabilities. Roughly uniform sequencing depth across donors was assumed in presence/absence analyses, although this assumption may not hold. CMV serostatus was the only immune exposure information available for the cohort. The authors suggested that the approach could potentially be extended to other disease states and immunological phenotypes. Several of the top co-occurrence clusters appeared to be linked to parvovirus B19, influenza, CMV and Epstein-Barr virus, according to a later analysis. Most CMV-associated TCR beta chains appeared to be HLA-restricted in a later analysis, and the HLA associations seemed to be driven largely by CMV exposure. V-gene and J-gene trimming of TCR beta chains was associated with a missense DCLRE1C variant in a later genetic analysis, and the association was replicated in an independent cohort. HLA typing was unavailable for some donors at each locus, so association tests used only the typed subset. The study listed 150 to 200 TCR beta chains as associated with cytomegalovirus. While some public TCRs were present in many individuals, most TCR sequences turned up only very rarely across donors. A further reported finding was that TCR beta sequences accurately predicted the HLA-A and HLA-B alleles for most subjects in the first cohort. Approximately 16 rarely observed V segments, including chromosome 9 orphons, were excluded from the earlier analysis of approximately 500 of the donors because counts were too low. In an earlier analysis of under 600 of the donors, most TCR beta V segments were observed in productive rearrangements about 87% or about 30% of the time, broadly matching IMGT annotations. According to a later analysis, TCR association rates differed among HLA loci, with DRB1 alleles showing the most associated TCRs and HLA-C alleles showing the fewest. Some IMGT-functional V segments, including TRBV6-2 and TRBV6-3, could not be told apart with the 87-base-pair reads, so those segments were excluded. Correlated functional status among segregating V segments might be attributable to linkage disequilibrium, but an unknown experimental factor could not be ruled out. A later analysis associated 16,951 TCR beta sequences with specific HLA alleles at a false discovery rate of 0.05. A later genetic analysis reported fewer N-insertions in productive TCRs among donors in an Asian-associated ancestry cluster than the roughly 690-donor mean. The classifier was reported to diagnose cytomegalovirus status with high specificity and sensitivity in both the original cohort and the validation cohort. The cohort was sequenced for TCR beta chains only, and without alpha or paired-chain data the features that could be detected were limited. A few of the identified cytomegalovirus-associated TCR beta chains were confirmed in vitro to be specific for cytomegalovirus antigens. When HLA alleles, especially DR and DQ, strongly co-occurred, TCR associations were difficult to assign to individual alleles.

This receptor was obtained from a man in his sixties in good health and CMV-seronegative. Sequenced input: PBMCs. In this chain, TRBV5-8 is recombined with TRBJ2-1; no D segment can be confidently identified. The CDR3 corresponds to CASSSQYEQFF. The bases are TGTGCCAGCAGCTCGCAGTACGAGCAGTTCTTC.